This T cell receptor beta chain was sequenced in a study of blood T cells in healthy people across ages. Whole-study findings and limits: Naive T cell percentage showed a strong correlation with the diversity of TCR beta.

Germline trimming cut 3 bases from V and 4 bases from J; bases unmatched to any gene: 2. CDR1 and CDR2 (germline): SGHDT, YYEEEE. CDR3 length: 13 amino acids. A second PCR of 7 to 11 cycles used a sample-barcoded 5' primer and a J-beta primer mix. A template-switch adaptor that had 12 random nucleotides put a tag on each cDNA molecule. Each CDR3 protein is one row after TCRdb ran MiXCR on the 5' RACE reads. The table records hundreds of thousands of distinct CDR3 sequences, less than 25% of them present only once. Each sample used at least 6 million PBMCs. This clonotype was seen more than once but under ten times. Its antigen is not known. The same sample was also studied in work on T cells of mothers and their children. From that report: T cell clones that were persistent and microchimeric went undetected.

This chain uses TRBV5-6 with TRBJ2-3; TRBD1 aligns across 7 bases. Sequencing used blood. The receptor's source is a boy younger than 18 in good health. The CDR3 DNA follows: TGTGCCAGCAGCTCAGGGGGTTCAGATACGCAGTATTTT. Translated, it gives CASSSGGSDTQYF.